Given below is one T cell receptor (beta chain) in context. TCRdb re-analyzed the PCR reads using MiXCR. The table shows thousands of clones, with roughly a third occurring only once. These data come from a study of metastatic and nonmetastatic thyroid tumors. The entire patient cohort was treatment-naive prior to thyroid surgery. This clonotype originated in a female donor with papillary thyroid cancer or a benign thyroid nodule (not recorded which). Some clones in this sample may be carry-over from other donors' samples. Specimen: adjacent normal tissue.

CDR3 in DNA: TGCGCCAGCACCTTTCGGACTAGCGGGGGTACAGATACGCAGTATTTT. Residues: CASTFRTSGGTDTQYF. The chain joins TRBV5-1 to TRBJ2-3; 13 bases fit TRBD2. The CDR3 is 16 residues long. CDR1 is SGHRS, CDR2 YFSETQ, per germline. Trimming took 6 bases from V and 3 from J; bases not matched to a gene: 7.